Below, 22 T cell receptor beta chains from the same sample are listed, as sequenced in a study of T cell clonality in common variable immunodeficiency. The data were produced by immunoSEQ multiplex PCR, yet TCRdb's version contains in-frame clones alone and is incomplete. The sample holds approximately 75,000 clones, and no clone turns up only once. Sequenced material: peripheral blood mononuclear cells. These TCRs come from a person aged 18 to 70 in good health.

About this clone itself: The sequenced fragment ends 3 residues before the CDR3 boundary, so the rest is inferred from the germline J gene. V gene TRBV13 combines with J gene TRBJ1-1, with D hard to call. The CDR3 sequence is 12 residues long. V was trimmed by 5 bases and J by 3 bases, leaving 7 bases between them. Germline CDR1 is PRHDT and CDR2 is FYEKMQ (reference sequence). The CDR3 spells CASSPSDTEAFF. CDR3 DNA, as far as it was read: TGTGCCAGCAGCCCGTCCGACACTGAA.

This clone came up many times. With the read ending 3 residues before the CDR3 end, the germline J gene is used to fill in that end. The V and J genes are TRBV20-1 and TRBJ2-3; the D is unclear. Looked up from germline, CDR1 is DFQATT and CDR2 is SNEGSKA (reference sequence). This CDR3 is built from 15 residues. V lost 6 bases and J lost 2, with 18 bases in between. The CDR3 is CSATTSPAVTDTQYF. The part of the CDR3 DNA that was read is TGCAGTGCAACCACCTCTCCGGCGGTCACAGATACG.

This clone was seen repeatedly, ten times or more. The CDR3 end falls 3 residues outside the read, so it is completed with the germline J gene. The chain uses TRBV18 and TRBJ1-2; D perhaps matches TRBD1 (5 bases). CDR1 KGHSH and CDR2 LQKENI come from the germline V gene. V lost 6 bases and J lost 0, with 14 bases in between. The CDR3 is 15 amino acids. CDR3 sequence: CASSAIQVPNYGYTF. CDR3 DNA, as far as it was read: TGTGCCAGCTCGGCGATACAGGTACCTAACTATGGC.

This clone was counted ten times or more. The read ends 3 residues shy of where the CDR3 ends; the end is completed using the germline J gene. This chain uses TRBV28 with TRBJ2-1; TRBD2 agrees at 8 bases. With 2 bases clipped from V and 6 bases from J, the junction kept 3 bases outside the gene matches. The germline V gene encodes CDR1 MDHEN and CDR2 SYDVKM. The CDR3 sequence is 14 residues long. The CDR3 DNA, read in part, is TGTGCCAGCAGTTTAGCGGGAGGTCCCAATGAG. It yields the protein CASSLAGGPNE. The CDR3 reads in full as CASSLAGGPNEQFF.

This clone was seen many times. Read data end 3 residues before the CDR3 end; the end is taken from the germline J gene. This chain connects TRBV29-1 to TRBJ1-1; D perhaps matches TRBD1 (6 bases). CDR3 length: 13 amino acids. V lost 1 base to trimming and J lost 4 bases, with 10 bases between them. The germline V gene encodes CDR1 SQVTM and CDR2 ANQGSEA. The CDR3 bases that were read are TGCAGCGTTGAAGGAGGGGGAGGCACTGAA. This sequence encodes CSVEGGGGTE. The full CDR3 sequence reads CSVEGGGGTEAFF.

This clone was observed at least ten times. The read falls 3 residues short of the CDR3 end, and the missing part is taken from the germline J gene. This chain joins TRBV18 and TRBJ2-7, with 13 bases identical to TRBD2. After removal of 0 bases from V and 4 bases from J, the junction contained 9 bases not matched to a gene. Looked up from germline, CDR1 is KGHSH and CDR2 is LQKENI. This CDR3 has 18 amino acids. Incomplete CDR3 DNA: TGTGCCAGCTCACCACCTTTACTAGCGGGAGGGAAGTGGTACGAG. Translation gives CASSPPLLAGGKWYE. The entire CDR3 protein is CASSPPLLAGGKWYEQYF.

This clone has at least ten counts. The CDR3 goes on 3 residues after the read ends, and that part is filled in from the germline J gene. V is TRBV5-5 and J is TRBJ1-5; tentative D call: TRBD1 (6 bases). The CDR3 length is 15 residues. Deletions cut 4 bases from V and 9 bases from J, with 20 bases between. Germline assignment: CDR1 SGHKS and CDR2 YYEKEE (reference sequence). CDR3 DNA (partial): TGTGCCAGCAGCACAACAGGGACCCCCGTGGGGCCC. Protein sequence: CASSTTGTPVGP. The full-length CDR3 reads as CASSTTGTPVGPQHF.

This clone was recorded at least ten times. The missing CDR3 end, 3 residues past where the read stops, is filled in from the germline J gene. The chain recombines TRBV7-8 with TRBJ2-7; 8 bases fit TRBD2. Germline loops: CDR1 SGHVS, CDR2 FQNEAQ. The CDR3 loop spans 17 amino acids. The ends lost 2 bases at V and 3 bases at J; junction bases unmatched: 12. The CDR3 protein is CASSLRGSGTLRYEQYF. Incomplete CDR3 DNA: TGTGCCAGCAGCTTACGGGGTAGCGGGACGTTGCGCTACGAG.

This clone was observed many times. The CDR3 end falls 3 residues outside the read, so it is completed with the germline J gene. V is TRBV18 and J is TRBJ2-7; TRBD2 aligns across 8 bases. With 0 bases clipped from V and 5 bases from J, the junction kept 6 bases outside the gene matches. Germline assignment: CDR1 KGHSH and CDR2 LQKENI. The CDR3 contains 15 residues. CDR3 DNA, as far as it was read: TGTGCCAGCTCACCACCCGTTAGCGGGAAAAACGAG. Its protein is CASSPPVSGKNE. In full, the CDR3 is CASSPPVSGKNEQYF.

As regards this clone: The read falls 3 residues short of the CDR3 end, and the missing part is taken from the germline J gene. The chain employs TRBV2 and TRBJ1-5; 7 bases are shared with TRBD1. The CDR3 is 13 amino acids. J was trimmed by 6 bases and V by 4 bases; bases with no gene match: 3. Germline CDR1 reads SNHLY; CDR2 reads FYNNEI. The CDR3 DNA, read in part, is TGTGCCAGCAGTGGCCAGGGGGTTCAGCCC. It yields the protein CASSGQGVQP. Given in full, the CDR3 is CASSGQGVQPQHF.

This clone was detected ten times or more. Here the CDR3 reads CASNLRCRMNTEAFF. CDR3 DNA, as far as it was read: TGTGCCAGTAATTTAAGGTGTCGCATGAACACTGAA. The rearrangement joins TRBV19 to TRBJ1-1; no definite D call. The observed sequence ends 3 residues before the CDR3 terminus, with the missing tail filled in from the germline J gene. The CDR3 covers 15 residues. V was clipped by 7 bases and J by 0 bases, with 15 bases between them. CDR1 is LNHDA and CDR2 is SQIVND in the germline V gene (reference sequence).

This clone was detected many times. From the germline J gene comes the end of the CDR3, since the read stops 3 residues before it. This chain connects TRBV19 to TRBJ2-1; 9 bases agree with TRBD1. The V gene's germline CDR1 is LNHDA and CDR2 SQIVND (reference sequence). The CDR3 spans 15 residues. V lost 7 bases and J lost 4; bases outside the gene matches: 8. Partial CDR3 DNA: TGTGCCAGTACTCTGGGACAGGGTAAATACAATGAG. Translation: CASTLGQGKYNE. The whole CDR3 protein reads CASTLGQGKYNEQFF.

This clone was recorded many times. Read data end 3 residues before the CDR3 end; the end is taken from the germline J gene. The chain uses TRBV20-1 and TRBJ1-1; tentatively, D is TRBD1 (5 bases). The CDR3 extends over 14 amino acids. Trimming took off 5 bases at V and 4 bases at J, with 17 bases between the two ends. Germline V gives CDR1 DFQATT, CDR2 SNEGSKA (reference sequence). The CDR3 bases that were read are TGCAGTGCTTTAGGCCGGGCCGGGGGCACTGAA. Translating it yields CSALGRAGGTE. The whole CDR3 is CSALGRAGGTEAFF.

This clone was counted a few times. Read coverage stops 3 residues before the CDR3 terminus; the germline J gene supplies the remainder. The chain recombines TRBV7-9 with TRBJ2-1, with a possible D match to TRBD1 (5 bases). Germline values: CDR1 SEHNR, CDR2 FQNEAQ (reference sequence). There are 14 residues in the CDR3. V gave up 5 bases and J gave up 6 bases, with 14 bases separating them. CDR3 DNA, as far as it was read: TGTGCCAGCAGCAAACCAGGGCATGGCAATGAG. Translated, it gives CASSKPGHGNE. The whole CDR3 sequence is CASSKPGHGNEQFF. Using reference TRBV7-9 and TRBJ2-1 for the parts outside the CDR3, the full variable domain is DTGVSQNPRHKITKRGQNVTFRCDPISEHNRLYWYRQTLGQGPEFLTYFQNEAQLEKSRLLSDRFSAERPKGSFSTLEIQRTEQGDSAMYLCASSKPGHGNEQFFGPGTRLTVL.

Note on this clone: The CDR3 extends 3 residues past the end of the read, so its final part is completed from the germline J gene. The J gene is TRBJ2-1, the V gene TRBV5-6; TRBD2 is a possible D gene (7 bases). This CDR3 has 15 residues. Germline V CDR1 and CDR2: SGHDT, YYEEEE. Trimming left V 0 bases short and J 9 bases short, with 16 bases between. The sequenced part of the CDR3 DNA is TGTGCCAGCAGCTTGGCGGGGGGCGCGGGAGTTGAG. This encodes CASSLAGGAGVE. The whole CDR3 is CASSLAGGAGVEQFF.

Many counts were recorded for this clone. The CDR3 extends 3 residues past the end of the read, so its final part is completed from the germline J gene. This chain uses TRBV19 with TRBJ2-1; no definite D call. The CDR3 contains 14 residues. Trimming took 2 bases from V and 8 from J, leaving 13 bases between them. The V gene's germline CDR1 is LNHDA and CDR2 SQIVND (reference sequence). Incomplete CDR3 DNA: TGTGCCAGTAGTATATCATCGGTTACGTATGAG. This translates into CASSISSVTYE. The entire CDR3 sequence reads CASSISSVTYEQFF. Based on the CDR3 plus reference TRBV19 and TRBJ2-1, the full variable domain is DGGITQSPKYLFRKEGQNVTLSCEQNLNHDAMYWYRQDPGQGLRLIYYSQIVNDFQKGDIAEGYSVSREKKESFPLTVTSAQKNPTAFYLCASSISSVTYEQFFGPGTRLTVL.

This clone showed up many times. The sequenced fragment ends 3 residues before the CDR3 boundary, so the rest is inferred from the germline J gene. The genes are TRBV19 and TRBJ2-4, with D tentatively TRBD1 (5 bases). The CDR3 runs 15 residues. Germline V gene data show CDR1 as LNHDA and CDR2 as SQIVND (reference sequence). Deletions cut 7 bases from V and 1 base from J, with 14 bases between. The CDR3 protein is CASNGAGKAKNIQYF. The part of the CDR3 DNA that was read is TGTGCCAGTAATGGGGCAGGGAAGGCCAAAAACATT.

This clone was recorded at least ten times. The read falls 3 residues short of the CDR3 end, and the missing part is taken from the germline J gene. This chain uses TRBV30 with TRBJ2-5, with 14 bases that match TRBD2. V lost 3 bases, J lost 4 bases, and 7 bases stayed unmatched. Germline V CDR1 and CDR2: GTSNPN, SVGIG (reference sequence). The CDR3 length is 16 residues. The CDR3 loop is CAWREGLAGGGETQYF. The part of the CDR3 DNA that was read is TGTGCCTGGAGGGAAGGACTAGCGGGAGGAGGAGAGACC.

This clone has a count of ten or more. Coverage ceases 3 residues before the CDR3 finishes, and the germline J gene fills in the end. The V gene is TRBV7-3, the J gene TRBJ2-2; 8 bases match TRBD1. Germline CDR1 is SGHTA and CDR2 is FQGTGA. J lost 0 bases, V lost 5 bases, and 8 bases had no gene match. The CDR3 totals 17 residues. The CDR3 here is CASSIWTGKANTGELFF. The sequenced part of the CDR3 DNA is TGTGCCAGCAGCATCTGGACAGGGAAAGCGAACACCGGGGAG.

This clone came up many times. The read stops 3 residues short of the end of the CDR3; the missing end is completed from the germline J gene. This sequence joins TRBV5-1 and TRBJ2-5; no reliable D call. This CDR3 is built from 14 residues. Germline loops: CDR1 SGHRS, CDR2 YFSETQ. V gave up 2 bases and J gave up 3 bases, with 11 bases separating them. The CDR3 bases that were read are TGCGCCAGCAGCTTAAGCCGGTCCAAAGAGACC. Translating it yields CASSLSRSKET. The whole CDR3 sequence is CASSLSRSKETQYF.

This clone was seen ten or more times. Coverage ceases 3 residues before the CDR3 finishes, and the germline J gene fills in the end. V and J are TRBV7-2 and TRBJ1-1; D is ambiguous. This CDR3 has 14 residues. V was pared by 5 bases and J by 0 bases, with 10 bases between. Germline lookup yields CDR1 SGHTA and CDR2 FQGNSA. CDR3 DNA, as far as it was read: TGTGCCAGCAGCCTGTTCCGTGTGAACACTGAA. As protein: CASSLFRVNTE. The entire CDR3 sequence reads CASSLFRVNTEAFF.

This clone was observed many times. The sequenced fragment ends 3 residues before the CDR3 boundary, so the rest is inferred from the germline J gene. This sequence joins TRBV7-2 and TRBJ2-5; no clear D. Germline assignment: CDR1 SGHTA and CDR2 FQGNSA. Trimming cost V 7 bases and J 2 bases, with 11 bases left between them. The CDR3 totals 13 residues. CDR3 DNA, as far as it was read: TGTGCCAGCACCCGAAGGCTGCAAGAGACC. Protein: CASTRRLQET. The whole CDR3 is CASTRRLQETQYF.